The rows below give T cell receptor beta chains drawn from one sample of a study of low-dose radiotherapy and immunotherapy resistance in tumors. MiXCR, run by TCRdb on the reads, gives a single entry per CDR3 protein. The table has some 88,000 distinct CDR3 sequences, more than 8% seen once. Sequenced material: PBMCs, taken before treatment. These receptors all stem from a male donor with prostate cancer. The CDR3 runs from the conserved cysteine through the conserved F or W. The order of the fields is clone size, V gene, J gene, D gene, CDR3 protein, CDR3 DNA. A D gene is named only where the DNA matches it firmly. Clone size, where shown, is once, few, many, or a class for clones that have expanded.

>many|TRBV6-2/TRBV6-3|TRBJ2-5|TRBD1
CASSPGQEWETQYF
TGTGCCAGCAGCCCTGGACAGGAATGGGAGACCCAGTACTTC
>many|TRBV19|TRBJ2-7|.
CASTGATYEQYF
TGTGCCAGCACAGGCGCTACCTACGAGCAGTACTTC
>many|TRBV7-9|TRBJ1-5|.
CASSLGGQDQPQHF
TGTGCCAGCAGCTTAGGAGGTCAGGATCAGCCCCAGCATTTT
>many|TRBV4-3|TRBJ2-7|TRBD2
CASSQGVLGLAYEQYF
TGCGCCAGCAGCCAAGGAGTCCTCGGACTAGCCTACGAGCAGTACTTC
>many|TRBV5-1|TRBJ1-3|.
CASSSYLQGHSGNTIYF
TGCGCCAGCAGCTCCTATCTACAGGGTCACTCTGGAAACACCATATATTTT
>many|TRBV28|TRBJ1-6|TRBD1
CASNDPGTGVDRSPLHF
TGTGCCAGCAATGACCCCGGGACAGGGGTGGACCGGTCACCCCTCCACTTT
>many|TRBV7-9|TRBJ1-2|TRBD1
CASSVDRGGYTF
TGTGCCAGCAGCGTCGACAGGGGTGGCTACACCTTC
>many|TRBV5-4|TRBJ2-1|TRBD2
CASSPAELAGGRSYNEQFF
TGTGCCAGCAGCCCGGCCGAGCTAGCGGGAGGTCGCTCCTACAATGAGCAGTTCTTC
>many|TRBV7-2|TRBJ1-4|.
CASSPDYEKLFF
TGTGCCAGCAGCCCCGATTATGAAAAACTGTTTTTT
>many|TRBV5-6|TRBJ2-6|.
CASSYGPSEANVLTF
TGTGCCAGCAGCTATGGACCCTCTGAGGCCAACGTCCTGACTTTC
>many|TRBV12-3/TRBV12-4|TRBJ2-7|TRBD1
CASRLTLHRGEQYF
TGTGCCAGCAGATTAACTCTACACAGGGGCGAGCAGTACTTC
>many|TRBV7-2|TRBJ2-1|.
CASSPGAIWGEQFF
TGTGCCAGCAGCCCGGGCGCCATTTGGGGTGAGCAGTTCTTC
>many|TRBV20-1|TRBJ2-7|TRBD2
CSASPGLETIRVEQYF
TGCAGTGCTAGCCCGGGACTAGAGACGATTCGAGTCGAGCAGTACTTC
>many|TRBV3-1|TRBJ1-1|.
CASSQGGEGSEAFF
TGTGCCAGCAGCCAAGGGGGGGAGGGGTCGGAAGCTTTCTTT
>many|TRBV9|TRBJ2-1|.
CASSLGEHGQTYNEQFF
TGTGCCAGCAGCCTAGGGGAACACGGGCAGACCTACAATGAGCAGTTCTTC
>many|TRBV20-1|TRBJ2-7|.
CSATQGNWEQYF
TGCAGTGCAACTCAGGGGAACTGGGAGCAGTACTTC
>many|TRBV7-2|TRBJ2-5|.
CASSLGLAETQYF
TGTGCCAGCAGCTTAGGTTTGGCGGAGACCCAGTACTTC
>.|TRBV11-2|TRBJ2-2|TRBD1
CASSYRDRVIPGELFF
TGTGCCAGCAGCTACCGGGACAGGGTAATCCCCGGGGAGCTGTTTTTT
>many|TRBV5-1|TRBJ2-7|TRBD1
CASSLGQGAYEQYF
TGTGCCAGCAGCTTGGGACAGGGCGCCTACGAGCAGTACTTC
>many|TRBV4-3|TRBJ1-4|.
CASSQETGQTDEKLFF
TGCGCCAGCAGCCAAGAAACGGGACAAACGGATGAAAAACTGTTTTTT
>many|TRBV3-1|TRBJ2-3|TRBD2
CASSLKPGLEADTQYF
TGTGCCAGCAGCCTGAAACCGGGACTAGAAGCAGATACGCAGTATTTT
>many|TRBV7-9|TRBJ1-1|.
CASSLDTGAEAFF
TGTGCCAGCAGCTTGGACACTGGCGCTGAAGCTTTCTTT
>many|TRBV7-7|TRBJ2-3|TRBD2
CASSLLREGDTQYF
TGTGCCAGCAGCTTACTACGGGAGGGCGATACGCAGTATTTT
>many|TRBV5-1|TRBJ2-7|.
CASSLESGGDEQYF
TGCGCCAGCAGCTTGGAATCCGGGGGCGACGAGCAGTACTTC
>many|TRBV3-1|TRBJ1-6|.
CASSQRQYNSPLHF
TGTGCCAGCAGCCAAAGGCAGTATAATTCACCCCTCCACTTT
>many|TRBV6-5|TRBJ2-7|TRBD1
CASSPGTASYEQYF
TGTGCCAGCAGCCCCGGGACAGCGTCCTACGAGCAGTACTTC
>many|TRBV15|TRBJ2-5|.
CATSPRSQETQYF
TGTGCCACCAGCCCTCGGAGCCAAGAGACCCAGTACTTC
>many|TRBV5-1|TRBJ2-7|.
CASSLGFTYEQYF
TGCGCCAGCAGCTTGGGGTTCACCTACGAGCAGTACTTC
>many|TRBV6-2/TRBV6-3|TRBJ2-2|TRBD2
CASSYPLAGVNTGELFF
TGTGCCAGCAGTTACCCACTAGCGGGAGTTAACACCGGGGAGCTGTTTTTT
>many|TRBV7-2|TRBJ2-5|.
CASSLWGQETQYF
TGTGCCAGCAGCTTATGGGGCCAAGAGACCCAGTACTTC
>many|TRBV28|TRBJ2-7|.
CASSFLQGMGSYEQYF
TGTGCCAGCAGTTTTCTTCAGGGGATGGGTTCCTACGAGCAGTACTTC
>many|TRBV5-5|TRBJ2-7|.
CASSFNFHEQYF
TGTGCCAGCAGCTTTAACTTCCACGAGCAGTACTTC
>many|TRBV20-1|TRBJ1-2|.
CSASGGIYGYTF
TGCAGTGCTAGTGGAGGAATCTATGGCTACACCTTC
>many|TRBV7-2|TRBJ1-2|.
CASSSMGFGGYTF
TGTGCCAGCAGCTCTATGGGGTTCGGTGGCTACACCTTC
>many|TRBV9|TRBJ2-5|.
CASSVVGGRETQYF
TGTGCCAGCAGCGTAGTCGGGGGCCGGGAGACCCAGTACTTC
>many|TRBV3-1|TRBJ2-7|.
CASSQEWQGSYEQYF
TGTGCCAGCAGCCAAGAGTGGCAGGGCTCCTACGAGCAGTACTTC
>many|TRBV4-3|TRBJ2-2|.
CASSQRSFGVGTGELFF
TGCGCCAGCAGCCAAAGATCCTTCGGGGTAGGCACCGGGGAGCTGTTTTTT
>many|TRBV7-3|TRBJ1-2|TRBD1
CASSRQGGDGYTF
TGTGCCAGCAGCCGCCAGGGGGGGGATGGCTACACCTTC
>.|TRBV7-9|TRBJ1-1|.
CASSFASGTEAFF
TGTGCCAGCAGCTTCGCGAGCGGAACTGAAGCTTTCTTT
>many|TRBV20-1|TRBJ2-7|TRBD1
CSARDRYRGLGYEQYF
TGCAGTGCTAGAGACCGTTACAGGGGGCTTGGTTACGAGCAGTACTTC